This T cell receptor beta chain appears in the sequencing data of a study of blood T cell repertoires in COVID-19. Study as a whole: Whether acute or convalescent, the COVID-19 samples came from the United States, Italy and Spain. The analysed material was cDNA or gDNA that came from T cells, B-cell-depleted T cells, or PBMCs.

Original methodology: Amplifying reference gene primers gave estimates of nucleated cell counts. Clones were sequenced by immunoSEQ multiplex PCR, and TCRdb holds only the in-frame ones, with some missing. The V and J calls and clone size were taken over from that table, and D and trimming were inferred from the DNA. The sample holds some 230,000 clones, about 85% seen once. The CDR3 sequence is 14 residues long. V gave up 7 bases and J gave up 7 bases; unmatched junction bases: 9. Germline V gives CDR1 LNHDA, CDR2 SQIVND (reference sequence). What was sequenced was peripheral blood. This sequence was found in a man aged 40-49 years with acute or convalescent COVID-19. The rearrangement joins TRBV19 to TRBJ2-2; 7 bases are shared with TRBD1. The CDR3 spells CASIRDSKSGELFF. Written as DNA, the CDR3 is TGTGCCAGTATTAGGGACAGCAAGAGCGGGGAGCTGTTTTTT.